The rows below give T cell receptor beta chains drawn from one sample of a study of control samples from healthy donors and cancer patients. The data were produced by immunoSEQ multiplex PCR, yet TCRdb's version contains in-frame clones alone and is incomplete. This table has fewer than 95,000 clones, around nine tenths appearing once. The sample consisted of blood. These TCRs come from a man younger than 40 in good health. Each CDR3 is given with its conserved first and last residue. D genes are given only for firm matches. Only some rows state a clone size, as once, few, many or a class for expanded clones.

cdr3_nt: TGTGCCAGCAGCAAATCACTCGAGACAGGGGGAAAAGGAAACACCATATATTTT
cdr3_aa: CASSKSLETGGKGNTIYF
clone_size: .
j_call: TRBJ1-3
d_call: .
v_call: TRBV21-1

cdr3_nt: TGTGCCAGCAGCGTGAGCACCGGGGAGCTGTTTTTT
cdr3_aa: CASSVSTGELFF
clone_size: .
j_call: TRBJ2-2
d_call: .
v_call: TRBV5-4

cdr3_nt: TGTGCCAGCAGCTTCCTAGCGGGGGGGCGGCTGGAAGAGACCCAGTACTTC
cdr3_aa: CASSFLAGGRLEETQYF
clone_size: .
j_call: TRBJ2-5
d_call: TRBD2
v_call: TRBV13

cdr3_nt: TGTGCCAGCAGCCTTACTAGCGGGGGGGCCCCGGCAGATACGCAGTATTTT
cdr3_aa: CASSLTSGGAPADTQYF
clone_size: .
j_call: TRBJ2-3
d_call: TRBD2
v_call: TRBV7-9

cdr3_nt: TGTGCCAGCAGTGGAGACAGGGCTGGGGGTGAAAAACTGTTTTTT
cdr3_aa: CASSGDRAGGEKLFF
clone_size: .
j_call: TRBJ1-4
d_call: TRBD1
v_call: TRBV25-1

cdr3_nt: TGTGCCAGTAGACTGGCAGGGGACAATCAGCCCCAGCATTTT
cdr3_aa: CASRLAGDNQPQHF
clone_size: .
j_call: TRBJ1-5
d_call: .
v_call: TRBV19

cdr3_nt: TGTGCCAGCAGCTTGGCGGGACTTCCCTATAGCACAGATACGCAGTATTTT
cdr3_aa: CASSLAGLPYSTDTQYF
clone_size: .
j_call: TRBJ2-3
d_call: .
v_call: TRBV7-8

cdr3_nt: TGCGCCAGCAGTCCACCAGGGGGCCGAGGTCGAGGCTACACCTTC
cdr3_aa: CASSPPGGRGRGYTF
clone_size: .
j_call: TRBJ1-2
d_call: TRBD1
v_call: TRBV23-1

cdr3_nt: TGTGCCACCCGAGGGTCCGTGGGGGACAATGAGCAGTTCTTC
cdr3_aa: CATRGSVGDNEQFF
clone_size: .
j_call: TRBJ2-1
d_call: .
v_call: TRBV24-1

cdr3_nt: TGTGCCACCAGCAGAGATCTGGAGTCTTGGCGGCCCCAGTACTTC
cdr3_aa: CATSRDLESWRPQYF
clone_size: .
j_call: TRBJ2-5
d_call: .
v_call: TRBV15

cdr3_nt: TGTGCCAGCAGCACCGGGACAGGGGGCTTCCAAGAGACCCAGTACTTC
cdr3_aa: CASSTGTGGFQETQYF
clone_size: .
j_call: TRBJ2-5
d_call: TRBD1
v_call: TRBV5-5

cdr3_nt: TGCGCCAGCAGCTGGAACGGGGGGGAGACCCAGTACTTC
cdr3_aa: CASSWNGGETQYF
clone_size: once
j_call: TRBJ2-5
d_call: TRBD2
v_call: TRBV5-1

cdr3_nt: TGTGCCAGCAGCTCCTCGGAGGGCGGCACCGGGGAGCTGTTTTTT
cdr3_aa: CASSSSEGGTGELFF
clone_size: once
j_call: TRBJ2-2
d_call: .
v_call: TRBV7-3

cdr3_nt: TGTGCCAGCAGTTCGACCACAGATACGCAGTATTTT
cdr3_aa: CASSSTTDTQYF
clone_size: .
j_call: TRBJ2-3
d_call: .
v_call: TRBV6-5

cdr3_nt: TGTGCCAGCCTTGACGGGGCAGGGGGACCCTACGAGCAGTACTTC
cdr3_aa: CASLDGAGGPYEQYF
clone_size: .
j_call: TRBJ2-7
d_call: TRBD1
v_call: TRBV6-5

cdr3_nt: TGCGCCAGCAGCCAAGATCTGACAGGAGCGGAGACCCAGTACTTC
cdr3_aa: CASSQDLTGAETQYF
clone_size: .
j_call: TRBJ2-5
d_call: .
v_call: TRBV4-1

cdr3_nt: TGTGCCAGCAGCTTAGAGAGCTGGTTAGGGGGCACAGATACGCAGTATTTT
cdr3_aa: CASSLESWLGGTDTQYF
clone_size: .
j_call: TRBJ2-3
d_call: .
v_call: TRBV11-2

cdr3_nt: TGTGCCAGCAGCTCAGGGGACAGGGGGCGTGGGAACACTGAAGCTTTCTTT
cdr3_aa: CASSSGDRGRGNTEAFF
clone_size: medium-sized
j_call: TRBJ1-1
d_call: TRBD1
v_call: TRBV11-2

cdr3_nt: TGTGCCAGCGCCGTAGACAGCCTAGCCCAAGAGACCCAGTACTTC
cdr3_aa: CASAVDSLAQETQYF
clone_size: .
j_call: TRBJ2-5
d_call: .
v_call: TRBV28

cdr3_nt: TGTGCCAGCAGCGTTGGGGACAGGCTAGGCTCCTACGAGCAGTACTTC
cdr3_aa: CASSVGDRLGSYEQYF
clone_size: .
j_call: TRBJ2-7
d_call: TRBD1
v_call: TRBV9

cdr3_nt: TGTGCCAGCAGTTACTCGAAGGGGGTGTATGGCTACACCTTC
cdr3_aa: CASSYSKGVYGYTF
clone_size: .
j_call: TRBJ1-2
d_call: .
v_call: TRBV6-5

cdr3_nt: TGTGCCAGCAGTTTACACGCTTCTGGGGCCAACGTCCTGACTTTC
cdr3_aa: CASSLHASGANVLTF
clone_size: .
j_call: TRBJ2-6
d_call: .
v_call: TRBV7-2

cdr3_nt: TGTGCCAGCGCCCGGACAGCTGAAGGAGATACGCAGTATTTT
cdr3_aa: CASARTAEGDTQYF
clone_size: few
j_call: TRBJ2-3
d_call: .
v_call: TRBV6-5

cdr3_nt: TGTGCCAGTACGACAGGGAACACTGAAGCTTTCTTT
cdr3_aa: CASTTGNTEAFF
clone_size: .
j_call: TRBJ1-1
d_call: .
v_call: TRBV10-3

cdr3_nt: TGCGCCAGCTGGGGCGGGGGGTCCTACAATGAGCAGTTCTTC
cdr3_aa: CASWGGGSYNEQFF
clone_size: .
j_call: TRBJ2-1
d_call: TRBD2
v_call: TRBV5-1

cdr3_nt: TGTGCCAGCAGCTTACCGGGACAGGGCACTGAAGCTTTCTTT
cdr3_aa: CASSLPGQGTEAFF
clone_size: .
j_call: TRBJ1-1
d_call: TRBD1
v_call: TRBV5-6

cdr3_nt: TGCGCCAGCAGCCGGACAGGGGAGGGCAATGAGCAGTTCTTC
cdr3_aa: CASSRTGEGNEQFF
clone_size: .
j_call: TRBJ2-1
d_call: TRBD1
v_call: TRBV4-1

cdr3_nt: TGCAGCGCCGAAGACAGTCTCCACGAGCAGTACTTC
cdr3_aa: CSAEDSLHEQYF
clone_size: .
j_call: TRBJ2-7
d_call: .
v_call: TRBV29-1

cdr3_nt: TGTGCCAGCAGCTTGACAGGGGCTAATTCACCCCTCCACTTT
cdr3_aa: CASSLTGANSPLHF
clone_size: once
j_call: TRBJ1-6
d_call: TRBD1
v_call: TRBV7-3

cdr3_nt: TGTGCCAGTAGTACGGGACAGGTTTCGGATGGCTACACCTTC
cdr3_aa: CASSTGQVSDGYTF
clone_size: .
j_call: TRBJ1-2
d_call: TRBD1
v_call: TRBV19

cdr3_nt: TGTGCCACCAGTGAGTCAGGGGGCTGGGACACTGAAGCTTTCTTT
cdr3_aa: CATSESGGWDTEAFF
clone_size: once
j_call: TRBJ1-1
d_call: TRBD1
v_call: TRBV24-1

cdr3_nt: TGCGCCAGCAGGGATCCCGAGGACACCGGGGAGCTGTTTTTT
cdr3_aa: CASRDPEDTGELFF
clone_size: many
j_call: TRBJ2-2
d_call: .
v_call: TRBV10-2

cdr3_nt: TGTGCCACCAGTTCGAGCGGCTCTGGAAACACCATATATTTT
cdr3_aa: CATSSSGSGNTIYF
clone_size: .
j_call: TRBJ1-3
d_call: .
v_call: TRBV24-1

cdr3_nt: TGTGCCAGCAGCCCCACGGCTAGGGTGAACACTGAAGCTTTCTTT
cdr3_aa: CASSPTARVNTEAFF
clone_size: .
j_call: TRBJ1-1
d_call: .
v_call: TRBV7-2

cdr3_nt: TGTGCCAGTAGTAAGGACAGGGTTGTTGGGGAGACCCAGTACTTC
cdr3_aa: CASSKDRVVGETQYF
clone_size: .
j_call: TRBJ2-5
d_call: TRBD1
v_call: TRBV19

cdr3_nt: TGTGCCACCAGCAGAGAAAGGTCCGGGGTAAGGAATTCACCCCTCCACTTT
cdr3_aa: CATSRERSGVRNSPLHF
clone_size: .
j_call: TRBJ1-6
d_call: .
v_call: TRBV15

cdr3_nt: TGTGCCAGCAGTGAGCTTTCAGGTAGCAATCAGCCCCAGCATTTT
cdr3_aa: CASSELSGSNQPQHF
clone_size: .
j_call: TRBJ1-5
d_call: .
v_call: TRBV6-1

cdr3_nt: TGTGCCTGGACAGGGGATGCGGGGCGCTACACCTTC
cdr3_aa: CAWTGDAGRYTF
clone_size: .
j_call: TRBJ1-2
d_call: .
v_call: TRBV30